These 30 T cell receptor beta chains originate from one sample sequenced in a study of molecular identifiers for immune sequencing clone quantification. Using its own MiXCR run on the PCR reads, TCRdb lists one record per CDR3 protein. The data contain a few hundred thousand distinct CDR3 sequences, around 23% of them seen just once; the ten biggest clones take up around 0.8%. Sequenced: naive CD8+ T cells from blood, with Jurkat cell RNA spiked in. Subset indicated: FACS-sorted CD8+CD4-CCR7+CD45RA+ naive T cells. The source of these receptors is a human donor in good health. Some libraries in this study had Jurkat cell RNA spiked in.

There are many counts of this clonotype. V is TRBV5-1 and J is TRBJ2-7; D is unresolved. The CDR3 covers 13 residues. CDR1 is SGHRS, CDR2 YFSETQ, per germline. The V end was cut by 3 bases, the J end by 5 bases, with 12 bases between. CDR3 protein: CASSYLGPDEQYF. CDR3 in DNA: TGCGCCAGCAGCTACCTCGGACCCGACGAGCAGTACTTC.

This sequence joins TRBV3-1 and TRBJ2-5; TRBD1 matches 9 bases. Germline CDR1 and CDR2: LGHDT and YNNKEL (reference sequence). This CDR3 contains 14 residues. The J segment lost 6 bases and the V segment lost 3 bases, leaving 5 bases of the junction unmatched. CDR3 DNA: TGTGCCAGCAGCCAGACCGGGACAGGGCAGACCCAGTACTTC. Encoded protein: CASSQTGTGQTQYF.

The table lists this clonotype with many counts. Here the CDR3 reads CASSEYRQVSGANVLTF. As DNA, the CDR3 is TGTGCCAGCAGTGAATATCGGCAGGTCTCTGGGGCCAACGTCCTGACTTTC. This chain joins TRBV25-1 and TRBJ2-6; no reliable D call. This CDR3 has 17 amino acids. The V end lost 0 bases, the J end lost 0 bases, and 9 bases lay between the germline ends. CDR1 is MGHDK, CDR2 SYGVNS, per germline.

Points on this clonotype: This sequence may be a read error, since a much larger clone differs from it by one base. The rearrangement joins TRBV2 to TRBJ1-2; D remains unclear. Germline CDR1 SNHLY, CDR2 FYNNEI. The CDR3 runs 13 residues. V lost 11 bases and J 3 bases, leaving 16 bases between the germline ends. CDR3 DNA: TGTGCCGCTACTCCATGGGATGACTATGGCTACACCTTC. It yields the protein CAATPWDDYGYTF.

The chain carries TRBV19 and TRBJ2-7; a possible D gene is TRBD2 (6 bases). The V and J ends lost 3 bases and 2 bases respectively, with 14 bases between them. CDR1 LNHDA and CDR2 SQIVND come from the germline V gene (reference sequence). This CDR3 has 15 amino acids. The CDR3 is CASSMGTGEAYEQYF. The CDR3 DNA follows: TGTGCCAGTAGTATGGGGACGGGGGAGGCCTACGAGCAGTACTTC.

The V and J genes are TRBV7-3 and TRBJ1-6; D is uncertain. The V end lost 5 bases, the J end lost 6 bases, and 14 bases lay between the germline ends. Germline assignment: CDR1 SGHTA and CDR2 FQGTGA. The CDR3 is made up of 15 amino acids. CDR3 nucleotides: TGTGCCAGCAGCGTTGAGACGGCTAGTAATTCACCCCTCCACTTT. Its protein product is CASSVETASNSPLHF.

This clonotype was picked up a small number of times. The CDR3, as DNA: TGTGCCAGCAGTAACCCGCCGACAGGGGAGCGTGAGCAGTTCTTC. This translates into CASSNPPTGEREQFF. The J gene is TRBJ2-1, the V gene TRBV6-2 or TRBV6-3; 8 bases line up with TRBD1. Looked up from germline, CDR1 is MNHEY and CDR2 is SVGEGT. This CDR3 has 15 residues. The V segment lost 5 bases and the J segment 9 bases; nucleotides outside the gene matches: 12.

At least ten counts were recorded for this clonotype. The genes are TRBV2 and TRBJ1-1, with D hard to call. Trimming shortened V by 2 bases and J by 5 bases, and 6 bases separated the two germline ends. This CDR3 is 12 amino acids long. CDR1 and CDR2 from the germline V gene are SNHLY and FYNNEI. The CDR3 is CASSEWGTEAFF. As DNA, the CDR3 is TGTGCCAGCAGTGAATGGGGAACTGAAGCTTTCTTT.

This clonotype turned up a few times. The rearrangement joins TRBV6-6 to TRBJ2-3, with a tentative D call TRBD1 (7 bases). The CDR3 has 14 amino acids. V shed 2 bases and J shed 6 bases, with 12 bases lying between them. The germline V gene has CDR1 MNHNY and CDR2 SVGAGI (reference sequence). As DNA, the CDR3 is TGTGCCAGCAGTTACGTGTCAGGGGGGGATACGCAGTATTTT. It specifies CASSYVSGGDTQYF.

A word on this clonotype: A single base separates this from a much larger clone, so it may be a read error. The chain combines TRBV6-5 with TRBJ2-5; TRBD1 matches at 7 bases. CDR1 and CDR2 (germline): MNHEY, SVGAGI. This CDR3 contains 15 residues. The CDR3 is CDSSYLGGGQETQYF. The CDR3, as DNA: TGTGACAGCAGTTACTTAGGGGGCGGCCAAGAGACCCAGTACTTC.

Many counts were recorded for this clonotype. For the CDR3, the DNA is TGTGCCTGGAGTGTGCAGGGAAATACGCAGTATTTT. Translating it yields CAWSVQGNTQYF. The chain has TRBV30 and TRBJ2-3; TRBD1 might be the D (5 bases). CDR1 GTSNPN and CDR2 SVGIG come from the germline V gene (reference sequence). Trimming shortened V by 0 bases and J by 7 bases, and 8 bases separated the two germline ends. This CDR3 is 12 amino acids long.

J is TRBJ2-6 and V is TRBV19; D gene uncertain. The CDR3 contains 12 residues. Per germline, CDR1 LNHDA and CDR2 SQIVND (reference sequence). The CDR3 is CATTSGANVLTF. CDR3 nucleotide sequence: TGTGCAACAACCTCTGGGGCCAACGTCCTGACTTTC.

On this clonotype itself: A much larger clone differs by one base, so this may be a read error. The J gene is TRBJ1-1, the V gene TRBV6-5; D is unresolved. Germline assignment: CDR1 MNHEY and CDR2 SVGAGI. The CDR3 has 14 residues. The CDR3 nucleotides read TGTGCCAGCAGCGACCGACATTTGAACACTGGAGCTTTCTTT. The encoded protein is CASSDRHLNTGAFF.

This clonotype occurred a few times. This CDR3 is CASSPDGGAYGYTF. CDR3 bases: TGTGCCAGCAGTCCTGACGGCGGAGCGTATGGCTACACCTTC. V gene TRBV12-3 or TRBV12-4 combines with J gene TRBJ1-2; D unclear. The CDR3 extends over 14 amino acids. V was trimmed by 5 bases and J by 5 bases, leaving 15 bases between them.

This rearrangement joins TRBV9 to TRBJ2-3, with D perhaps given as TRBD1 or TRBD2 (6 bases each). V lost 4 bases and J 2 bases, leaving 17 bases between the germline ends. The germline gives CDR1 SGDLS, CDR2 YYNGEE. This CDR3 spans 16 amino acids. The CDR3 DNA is TGTGCCAGCAGCCCGAGGGGGGTGGAGCCCACAGATACGCAGTATTTT. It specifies CASSPRGVEPTDTQYF.

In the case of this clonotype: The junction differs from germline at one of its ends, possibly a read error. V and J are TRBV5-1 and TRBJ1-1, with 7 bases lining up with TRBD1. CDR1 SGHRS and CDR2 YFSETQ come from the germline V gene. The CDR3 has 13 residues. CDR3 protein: CARSIGTATEAFF. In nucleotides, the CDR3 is TGCGCCCGCAGCATAGGGACAGCCACTGAAGCTTTCTTT.

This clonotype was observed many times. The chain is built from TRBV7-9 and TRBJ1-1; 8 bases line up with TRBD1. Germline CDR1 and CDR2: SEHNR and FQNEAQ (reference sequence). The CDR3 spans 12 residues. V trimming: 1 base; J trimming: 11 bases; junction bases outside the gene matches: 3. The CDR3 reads CASSLGDRRAFF. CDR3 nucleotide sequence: TGTGCCAGCAGCTTAGGGGACAGGAGGGCTTTCTTT. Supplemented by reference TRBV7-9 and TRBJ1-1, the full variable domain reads DTGVSQNPRHKITKRGQNVTFRCDPISEHNRLYWYRQTLGQGPEFLTYFQNEAQLEKSRLLSDRFSAERPKGSFSTLEIQRTEQGDSAMYLCASSLGDRRAFFGQGTRLTVV.

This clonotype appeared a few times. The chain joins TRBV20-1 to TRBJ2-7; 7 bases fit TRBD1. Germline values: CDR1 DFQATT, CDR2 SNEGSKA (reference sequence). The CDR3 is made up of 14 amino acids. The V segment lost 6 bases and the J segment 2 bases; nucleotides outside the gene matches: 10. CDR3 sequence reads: CSAPIGDRAYEQYF. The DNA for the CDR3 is TGCAGTGCCCCCATCGGGGACAGAGCCTACGAGCAGTACTTC.

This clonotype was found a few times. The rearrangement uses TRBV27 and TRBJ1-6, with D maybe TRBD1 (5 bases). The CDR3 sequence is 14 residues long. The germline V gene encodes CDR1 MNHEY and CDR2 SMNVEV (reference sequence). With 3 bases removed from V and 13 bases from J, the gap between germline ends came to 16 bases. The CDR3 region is CASSFTQPHRPLHF. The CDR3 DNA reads TGTGCCAGCAGTTTCACCCAGCCCCACAGGCCCCTCCACTTT.

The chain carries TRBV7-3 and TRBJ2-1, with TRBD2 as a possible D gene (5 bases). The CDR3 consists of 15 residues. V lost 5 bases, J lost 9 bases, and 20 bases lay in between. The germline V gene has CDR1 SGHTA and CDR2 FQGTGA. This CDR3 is CASSPFYEGKSEQFF. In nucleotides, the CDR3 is TGTGCCAGCAGCCCTTTTTATGAGGGTAAAAGTGAGCAGTTCTTC.

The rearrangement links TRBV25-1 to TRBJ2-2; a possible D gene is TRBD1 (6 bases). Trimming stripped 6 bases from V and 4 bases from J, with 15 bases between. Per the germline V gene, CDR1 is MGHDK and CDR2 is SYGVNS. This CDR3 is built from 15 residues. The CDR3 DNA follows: TGTGCCAGCAGAGGACAGCCTCCGAGCACCGGGGAGCTGTTTTTT. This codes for CASRGQPPSTGELFF.

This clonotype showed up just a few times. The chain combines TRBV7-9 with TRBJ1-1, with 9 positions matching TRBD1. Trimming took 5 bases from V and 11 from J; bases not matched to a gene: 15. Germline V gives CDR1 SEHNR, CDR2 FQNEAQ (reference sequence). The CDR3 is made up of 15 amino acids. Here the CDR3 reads CASSASTGGKGAAFF. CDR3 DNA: TGTGCCAGCAGCGCATCGACAGGGGGAAAAGGGGCGGCTTTCTTT.

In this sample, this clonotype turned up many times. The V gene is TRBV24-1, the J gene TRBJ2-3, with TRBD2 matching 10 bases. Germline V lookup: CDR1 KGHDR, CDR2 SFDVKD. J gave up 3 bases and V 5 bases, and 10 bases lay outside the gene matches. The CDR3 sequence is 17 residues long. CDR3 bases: TGTGCCACCAGTGGAAGCGGGGGGGCCGAAGGTACAGATACGCAGTATTTT. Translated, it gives CATSGSGGAEGTDTQYF.

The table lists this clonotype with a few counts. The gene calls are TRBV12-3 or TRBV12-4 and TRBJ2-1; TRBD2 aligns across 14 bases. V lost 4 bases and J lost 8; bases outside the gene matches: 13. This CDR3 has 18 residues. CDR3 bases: TGTGCCAGCAGTTCTCTATTGGGACTAGCGGGGGTTATGGATGAGCAGTTCTTC. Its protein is CASSSLLGLAGVMDEQFF.

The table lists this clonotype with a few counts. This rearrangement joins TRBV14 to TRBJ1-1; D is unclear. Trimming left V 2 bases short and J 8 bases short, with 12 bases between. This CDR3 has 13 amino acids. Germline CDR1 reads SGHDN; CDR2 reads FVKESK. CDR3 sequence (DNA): TGTGCCAGCAGCCAATTCCATGGTGGGGAAGCTTTCTTT. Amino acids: CASSQFHGGEAFF.

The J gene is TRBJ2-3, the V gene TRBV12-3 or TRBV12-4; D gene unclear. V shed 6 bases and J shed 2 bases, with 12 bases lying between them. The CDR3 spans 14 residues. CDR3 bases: TGTGCCAGCAGGCAGGTGTCCCACACAGATACGCAGTATTTT. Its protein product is CASRQVSHTDTQYF.

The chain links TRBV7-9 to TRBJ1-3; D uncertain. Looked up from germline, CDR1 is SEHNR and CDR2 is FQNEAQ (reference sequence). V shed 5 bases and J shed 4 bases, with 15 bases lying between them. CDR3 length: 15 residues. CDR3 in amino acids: CASSPDTLGGNTIYF. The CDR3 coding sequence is TGTGCCAGCAGCCCTGACACCCTGGGGGGAAACACCATATATTTT.

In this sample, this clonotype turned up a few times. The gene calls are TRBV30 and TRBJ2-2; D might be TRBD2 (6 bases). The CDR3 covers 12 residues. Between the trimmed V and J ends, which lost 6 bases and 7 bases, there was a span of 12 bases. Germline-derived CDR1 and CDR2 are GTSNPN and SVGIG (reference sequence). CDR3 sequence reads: CACRGIGGELFF. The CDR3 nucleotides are TGTGCCTGTCGGGGGATCGGCGGGGAGCTGTTTTTT.

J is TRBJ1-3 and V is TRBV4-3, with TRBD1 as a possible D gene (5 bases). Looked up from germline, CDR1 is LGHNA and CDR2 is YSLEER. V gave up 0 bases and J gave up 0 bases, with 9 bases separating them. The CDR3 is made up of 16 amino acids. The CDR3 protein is CASSQDKGTSGNTIYF. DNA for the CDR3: TGCGCCAGCAGCCAAGATAAGGGGACCTCTGGAAACACCATATATTTT.

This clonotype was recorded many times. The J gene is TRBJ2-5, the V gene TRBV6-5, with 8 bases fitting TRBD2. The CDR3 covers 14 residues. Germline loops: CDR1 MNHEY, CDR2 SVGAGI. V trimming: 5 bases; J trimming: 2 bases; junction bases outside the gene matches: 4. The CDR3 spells CASSPGLGQETQYF. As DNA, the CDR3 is TGTGCCAGCAGTCCGGGACTAGGGCAAGAGACCCAGTACTTC.